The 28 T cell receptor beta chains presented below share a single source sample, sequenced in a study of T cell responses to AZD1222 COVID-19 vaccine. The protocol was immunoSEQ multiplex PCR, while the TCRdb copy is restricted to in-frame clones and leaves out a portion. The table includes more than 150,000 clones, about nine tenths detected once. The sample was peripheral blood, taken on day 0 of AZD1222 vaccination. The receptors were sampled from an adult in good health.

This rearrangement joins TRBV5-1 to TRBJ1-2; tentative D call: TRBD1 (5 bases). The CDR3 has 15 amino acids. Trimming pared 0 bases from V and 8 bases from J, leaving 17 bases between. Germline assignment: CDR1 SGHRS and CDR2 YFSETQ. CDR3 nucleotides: TGCGCCAGCAGCTTGGTGGGACCGGCTGGGGACGGCTACACCTTC. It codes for CASSLVGPAGDGYTF.

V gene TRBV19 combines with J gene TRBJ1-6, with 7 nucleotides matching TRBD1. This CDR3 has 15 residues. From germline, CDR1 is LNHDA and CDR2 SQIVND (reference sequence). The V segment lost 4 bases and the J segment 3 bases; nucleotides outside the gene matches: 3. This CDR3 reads CASSKTGDYNSPLHF. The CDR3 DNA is TGTGCCAGTAGTAAAACAGGGGACTATAATTCACCCCTCCACTTT.

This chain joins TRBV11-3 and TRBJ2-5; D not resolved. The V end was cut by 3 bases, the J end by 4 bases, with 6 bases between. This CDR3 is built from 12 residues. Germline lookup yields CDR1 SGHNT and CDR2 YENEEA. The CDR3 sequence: CASSFYPETQYF. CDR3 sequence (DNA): TGTGCCAGCAGCTTCTATCCAGAGACCCAGTACTTC.

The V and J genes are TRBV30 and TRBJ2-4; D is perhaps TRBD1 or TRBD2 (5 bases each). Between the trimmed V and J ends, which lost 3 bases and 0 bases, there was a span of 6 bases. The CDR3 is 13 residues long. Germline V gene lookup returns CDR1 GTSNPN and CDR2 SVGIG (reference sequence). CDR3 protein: CAWRRGAKNIQYF. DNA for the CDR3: TGTGCCTGGAGGAGGGGAGCCAAAAACATTCAGTACTTC.

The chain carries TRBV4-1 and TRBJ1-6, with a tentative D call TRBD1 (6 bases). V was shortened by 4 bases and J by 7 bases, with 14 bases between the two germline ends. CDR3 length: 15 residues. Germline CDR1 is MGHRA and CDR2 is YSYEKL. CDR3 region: CASSLPETGNSPLHF. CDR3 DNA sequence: TGCGCCAGCAGCCTTCCCGAGACAGGAAATTCACCCCTCCACTTT.

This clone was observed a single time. As DNA, the CDR3 is TGTGCCAGCAATATCCGGACAGGGGGAGATACGCAGTATTTT. Translating it yields CASNIRTGGDTQYF. The chain uses TRBV28 and TRBJ2-3, with 10 bases lining up with TRBD1. CDR3 length: 14 amino acids. After removal of 7 bases from V and 5 bases from J, the junction contained 6 bases not matched to a gene. The V gene's germline CDR1 is MDHEN and CDR2 SYDVKM.

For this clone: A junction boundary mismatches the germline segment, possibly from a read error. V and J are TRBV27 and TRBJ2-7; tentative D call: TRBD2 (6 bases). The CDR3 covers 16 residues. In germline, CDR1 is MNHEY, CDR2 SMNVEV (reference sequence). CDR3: CASSSRRVEGSHEQYF. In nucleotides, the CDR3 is TGTGCCAGCAGTTCGCGCCGGGTGGAGGGCTCCCACGAGCAGTACTTC.

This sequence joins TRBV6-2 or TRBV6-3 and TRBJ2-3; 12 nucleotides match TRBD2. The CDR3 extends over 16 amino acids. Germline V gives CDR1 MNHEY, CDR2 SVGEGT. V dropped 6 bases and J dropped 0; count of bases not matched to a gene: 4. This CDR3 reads CASSTLAGGSTDTQYF. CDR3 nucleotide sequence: TGTGCCAGCAGCACCCTAGCGGGGGGGAGCACAGATACGCAGTATTTT.

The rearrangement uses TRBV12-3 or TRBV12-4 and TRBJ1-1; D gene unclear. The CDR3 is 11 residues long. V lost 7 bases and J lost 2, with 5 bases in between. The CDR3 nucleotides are TGTGCCAGCACCAGAAACACTGAAGCTTTCTTT. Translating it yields CASTRNTEAFF.

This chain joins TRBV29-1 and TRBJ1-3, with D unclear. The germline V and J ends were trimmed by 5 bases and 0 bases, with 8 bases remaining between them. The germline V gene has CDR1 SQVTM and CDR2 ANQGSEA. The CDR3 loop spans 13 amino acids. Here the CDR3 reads CSVRQSSGNTIYF. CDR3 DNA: TGCAGCGTTCGGCAGAGCTCTGGAAACACCATATATTTT.

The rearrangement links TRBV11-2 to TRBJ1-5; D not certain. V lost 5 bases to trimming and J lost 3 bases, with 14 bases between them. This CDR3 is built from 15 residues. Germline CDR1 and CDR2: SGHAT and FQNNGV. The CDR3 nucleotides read TGTGCCAGCAGCCCTTCAGGATACTCCAATCAGCCCCAGCATTTT. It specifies CASSPSGYSNQPQHF.

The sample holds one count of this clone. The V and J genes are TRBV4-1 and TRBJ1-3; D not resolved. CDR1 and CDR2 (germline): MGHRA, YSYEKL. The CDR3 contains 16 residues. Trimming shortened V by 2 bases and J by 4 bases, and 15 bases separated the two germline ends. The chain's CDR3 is CASSQWPPVRGNTIYF. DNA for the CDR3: TGCGCCAGCAGCCAATGGCCGCCGGTGAGGGGAAACACCATATATTTT.

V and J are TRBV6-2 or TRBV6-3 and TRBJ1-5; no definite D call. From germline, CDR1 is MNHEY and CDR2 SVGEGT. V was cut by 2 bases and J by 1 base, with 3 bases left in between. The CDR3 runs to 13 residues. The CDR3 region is CASSYRSNQPQHF. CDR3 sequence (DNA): TGTGCCAGCAGTTACCGGAGCAATCAGCCCCAGCATTTT.

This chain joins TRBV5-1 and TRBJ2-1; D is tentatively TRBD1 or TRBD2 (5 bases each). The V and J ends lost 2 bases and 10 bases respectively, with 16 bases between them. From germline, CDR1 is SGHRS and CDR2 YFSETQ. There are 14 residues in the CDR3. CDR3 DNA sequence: TGCGCCAGCAGCTTTAGAGGGGCCCGTGGAGAGCAGTTCTTC. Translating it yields CASSFRGARGEQFF.

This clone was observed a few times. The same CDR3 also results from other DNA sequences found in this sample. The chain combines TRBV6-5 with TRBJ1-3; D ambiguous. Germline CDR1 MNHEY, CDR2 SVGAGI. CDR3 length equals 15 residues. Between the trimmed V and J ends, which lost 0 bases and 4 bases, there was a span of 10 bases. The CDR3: CASSYSRGSGNTIYF. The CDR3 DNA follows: TGTGCCAGCAGTTACTCGAGAGGGTCCGGAAACACCATATATTTT.

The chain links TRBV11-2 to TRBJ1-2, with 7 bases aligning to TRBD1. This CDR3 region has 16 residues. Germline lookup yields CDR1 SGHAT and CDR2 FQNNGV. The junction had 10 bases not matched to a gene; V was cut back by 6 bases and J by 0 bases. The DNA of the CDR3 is TGTGCCAGCAGATCCCTGATGGGGACAGCTAACTATGGCTACACCTTC. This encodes CASRSLMGTANYGYTF.

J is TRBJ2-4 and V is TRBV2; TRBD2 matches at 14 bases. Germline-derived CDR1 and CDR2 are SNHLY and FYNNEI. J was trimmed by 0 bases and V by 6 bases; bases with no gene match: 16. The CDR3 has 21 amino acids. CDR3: CASRHRFQTSGGDGAKNIQYF. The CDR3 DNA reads TGTGCCAGCAGACATCGGTTCCAGACTAGCGGGGGGGATGGAGCCAAAAACATTCAGTACTTC. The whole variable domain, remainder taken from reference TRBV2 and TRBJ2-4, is EPEVTQTPSHQVTQMGQEVILRCVPISNHLYFYWYRQILGQKVEFLVSFYNNEISEKSEIFDDQFSVERPDGSNFTLKIRSTKLEDSAMYFCASRHRFQTSGGDGAKNIQYFGAGTRLSVL.

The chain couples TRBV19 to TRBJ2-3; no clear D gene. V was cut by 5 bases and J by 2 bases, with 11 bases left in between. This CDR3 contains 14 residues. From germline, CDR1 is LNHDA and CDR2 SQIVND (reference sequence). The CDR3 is CASSWGLVTDTQYF. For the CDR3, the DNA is TGTGCCAGTAGTTGGGGATTAGTCACAGATACGCAGTATTTT.

The CDR3 protein is CSVQPRAGLEQYF. The CDR3 DNA reads TGCAGCGTTCAGCCCCGTGCGGGTTTGGAGCAGTACTTC. The chain uses TRBV29-1 and TRBJ2-7; D might be TRBD2 (5 bases). CDR3 length: 13 residues. Deletions cut 5 bases from V and 7 bases from J, with 18 bases between. Germline V CDR1 and CDR2: SQVTM, ANQGSEA.

The DNA of the CDR3 is TGCGCCAGCAGCCAAGATGACAGATACTACGAGCAGTACTTC. Translating gives CASSQDDRYYEQYF. This chain joins TRBV4-1 and TRBJ2-7; D is perhaps TRBD1 (5 bases). The CDR3 extends over 14 amino acids. CDR1 MGHRA and CDR2 YSYEKL come from the germline V gene. The V end was cut by 0 bases, the J end by 3 bases, with 9 bases between.

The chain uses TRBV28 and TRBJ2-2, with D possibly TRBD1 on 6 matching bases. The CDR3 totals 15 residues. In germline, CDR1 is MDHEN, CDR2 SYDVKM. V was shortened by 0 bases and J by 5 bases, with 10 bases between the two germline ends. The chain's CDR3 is CASSLWDRTTGELFF. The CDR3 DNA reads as TGTGCCAGCAGTTTATGGGACAGAACTACCGGGGAGCTGTTTTTT.

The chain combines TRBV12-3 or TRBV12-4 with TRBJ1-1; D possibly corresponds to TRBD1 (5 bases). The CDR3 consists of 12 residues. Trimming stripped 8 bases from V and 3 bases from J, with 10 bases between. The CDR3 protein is CASGGTDTEAFF. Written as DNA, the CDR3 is TGTGCCAGCGGGGGGACGGACACTGAAGCTTTCTTT.

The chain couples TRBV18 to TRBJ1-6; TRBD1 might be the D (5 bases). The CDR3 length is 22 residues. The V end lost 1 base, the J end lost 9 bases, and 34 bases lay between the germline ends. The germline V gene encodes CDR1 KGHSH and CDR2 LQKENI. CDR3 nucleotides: TGTGCCAGCTCACCACGATCTGCGACGCCGGATTCTTGGGGGAGACAGATTTCACCCCTCCACTTT. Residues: CASSPRSATPDSWGRQISPLHF.

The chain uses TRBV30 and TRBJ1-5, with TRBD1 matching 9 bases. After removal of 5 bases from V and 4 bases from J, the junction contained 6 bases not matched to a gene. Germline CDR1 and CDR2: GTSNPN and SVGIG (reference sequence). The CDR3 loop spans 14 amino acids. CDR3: CAWSRQGVNQPQHF. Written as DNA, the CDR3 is TGTGCCTGGTCTCGACAGGGGGTTAATCAGCCCCAGCATTTT.

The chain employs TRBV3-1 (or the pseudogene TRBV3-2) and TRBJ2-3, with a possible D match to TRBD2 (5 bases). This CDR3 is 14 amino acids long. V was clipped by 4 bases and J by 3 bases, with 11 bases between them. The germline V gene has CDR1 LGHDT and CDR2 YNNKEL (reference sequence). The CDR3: CASSLWTLTDTQYF. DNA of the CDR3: TGTGCCAGCAGCCTTTGGACTTTAACAGATACGCAGTATTTT.

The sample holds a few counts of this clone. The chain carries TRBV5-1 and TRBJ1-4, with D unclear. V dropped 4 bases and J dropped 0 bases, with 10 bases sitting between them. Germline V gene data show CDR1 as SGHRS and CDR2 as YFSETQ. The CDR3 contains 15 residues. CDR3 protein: CASSPRESTNEKLFF. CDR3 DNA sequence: TGCGCCAGCAGCCCCCGGGAGTCAACTAATGAAAAACTGTTTTTT. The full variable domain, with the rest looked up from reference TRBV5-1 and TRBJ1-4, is KAGVTQTPRYLIKTRGQQVTLSCSPISGHRSVSWYQQTPGQGLQFLFEYFSETQRNKGNFPGRFSGRQFSNSRSEMNVSTLELGDSALYLCASSPRESTNEKLFFGSGTQLSVL.

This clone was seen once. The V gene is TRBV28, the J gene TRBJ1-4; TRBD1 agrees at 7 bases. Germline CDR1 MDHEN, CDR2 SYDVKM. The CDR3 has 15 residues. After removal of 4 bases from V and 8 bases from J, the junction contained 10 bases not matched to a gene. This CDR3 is CASSYARQGGEKLFF. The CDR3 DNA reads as TGTGCCAGCAGTTATGCTAGGCAGGGGGGAGAAAAACTGTTTTTT.

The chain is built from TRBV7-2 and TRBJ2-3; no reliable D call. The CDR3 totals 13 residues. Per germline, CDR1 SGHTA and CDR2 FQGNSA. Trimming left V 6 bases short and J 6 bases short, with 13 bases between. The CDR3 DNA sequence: TGTGCCAGCAGTTCCCTTCGGTGGGATACGCAGTATTTT. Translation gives CASSSLRWDTQYF.